One sample yielded the 20 T cell receptor beta chains listed below, sequenced in a study of blood T cell repertoires in COVID-19. This table comes from immunoSEQ multiplex PCR, and its TCRdb copy is limited to in-frame clones, with some not included. Among roughly 140,000 clones listed, just over 85% were seen once. Specimen: peripheral blood. The receptors were gathered from a man aged 70 or older with acute or convalescent COVID-19.

The CDR3 coding sequence is TGCGCCAGCAGCCAAGATCGGACGACAGGGGGTAGCGGCTACACCTTC. The encoded protein is CASSQDRTTGGSGYTF. This rearrangement joins TRBV4-1 to TRBJ1-2, with TRBD1 identical over 9 bases. Losses at the gene ends were 0 bases for V and 8 bases for J; bases not matched to a gene: 10. In germline, CDR1 is MGHRA, CDR2 YSYEKL. The CDR3 runs 16 residues.

This chain connects TRBV2 to TRBJ2-1; 8 bases match TRBD1. CDR1 and CDR2 from the germline V gene are SNHLY and FYNNEI. Trimming cost V 7 bases and J 1 base; bases outside gene matches: 6. The CDR3 is made up of 15 amino acids. CDR3 in amino acids: CASTLGQGSYNEQFF. CDR3 nucleotide sequence: TGTGCCAGCACCTTAGGACAGGGTTCCTACAATGAGCAGTTCTTC.

This chain links TRBV7-8 with TRBJ2-2; TRBD2 matches 12 bases. The germline V gene encodes CDR1 SGHVS and CDR2 FQNEAQ. This CDR3 contains 16 residues. J gave up 3 bases and V 4 bases, and 3 bases lay outside the gene matches. CDR3 bases: TGTGCCAGCAGCTCTAGCGGGAGGGCCGACACCGGGGAGCTGTTTTTT. Its protein product is CASSSSGRADTGELFF.

V and J are TRBV9 and TRBJ2-7; TRBD2 aligns across 12 bases. The CDR3 runs 15 residues. V dropped 3 bases and J dropped 7; count of bases not matched to a gene: 8. Germline assignment: CDR1 SGDLS and CDR2 YYNGEE. DNA of the CDR3: TGTGCCAGCAGCGACCTAGCGGGAGGGCCGGGGGAGCAGTACTTC. Protein: CASSDLAGGPGEQYF.

The chain is built from TRBV19 and TRBJ2-2; D not resolved. Germline values: CDR1 LNHDA, CDR2 SQIVND (reference sequence). Trimming removed 4 bases at V and 6 bases at J, with 15 bases between. The CDR3 totals 15 residues. The CDR3, as DNA: TGTGCCAGTAGTAACGCTTGGGTGGCGGCCGGGGAGCTGTTTTTT. Protein product: CASSNAWVAAGELFF.

The count of this clone is one. The rearrangement uses TRBV7-3 and TRBJ2-1; 10 bases map to TRBD2. From germline, CDR1 is SGHTA and CDR2 FQGTGA. This CDR3 contains 15 residues. Trimming took 3 bases from V and 7 from J; bases not matched to a gene: 6. DNA of the CDR3: TGTGCCAGCAGCTTCTGGCTAGCGGGAGCTAATGAGCAGTTCTTC. It is translated as CASSFWLAGANEQFF.

The CDR3 nucleotides are TGTGCCTGGAGTGACAAGAGACTAGCGGGACGATCCTACGAGCAGTACTTC. Translated, it gives CAWSDKRLAGRSYEQYF. The chain couples TRBV30 to TRBJ2-7, with 11 bases that match TRBD2. J lost 1 base, V lost 1 base, and 9 bases had no gene match. Germline V gene data show CDR1 as GTSNPN and CDR2 as SVGIG (reference sequence). This CDR3 has 17 amino acids.

The chain carries TRBV19 and TRBJ1-5, with TRBD1 matching 9 bases. The CDR3 covers 14 residues. V lost 5 bases and J lost 6; bases outside the gene matches: 5. From germline, CDR1 is LNHDA and CDR2 SQIVND (reference sequence). The CDR3 sequence: CASSVQGAGQPQHF. The CDR3 DNA is TGTGCCAGTAGTGTACAGGGGGCTGGTCAGCCCCAGCATTTT.

V gene TRBV6-2 or TRBV6-3 combines with J gene TRBJ1-5; TRBD1 agrees at 9 bases. V dropped 0 bases and J dropped 2; count of bases not matched to a gene: 14. This CDR3 spans 20 amino acids. CDR1 and CDR2 (germline): MNHEY, SVGEGT. The CDR3 sequence is CASSYSRGQGSIKGNQPQHF. The CDR3 DNA sequence: TGTGCCAGCAGTTACTCCCGCGGACAGGGGTCAATAAAGGGCAATCAGCCCCAGCATTTT.

The chain is built from TRBV6-6 and TRBJ1-2; 7 bases match TRBD1. CDR3 length: 13 amino acids. In germline, CDR1 is MNHNY, CDR2 SVGAGI (reference sequence). The trim removed 8 bases at V and 3 bases at J, leaving 6 bases unmatched. The CDR3 loop is CASGNRGHYGYTF. The CDR3 region has the DNA TGTGCCAGCGGGAACAGGGGACACTATGGCTACACCTTC.

V usage is TRBV6-5 and J usage is TRBJ2-3; TRBD2 agrees at 11 bases. The germline V gene has CDR1 MNHEY and CDR2 SVGAGI. The CDR3 contains 15 residues. J gave up 2 bases and V 5 bases, and 3 bases lay outside the gene matches. CDR3 nucleotides: TGTGCCAGCAGTCGACTAGCGGGGCTCACAGATACGCAGTATTTT. Protein: CASSRLAGLTDTQYF.

This chain joins TRBV15 and TRBJ2-7, with 8 bases fitting TRBD1. The CDR3 contains 16 residues. Germline CDR1 and CDR2: LNHNV and YYDKDF (reference sequence). J gave up 7 bases and V 0 bases, and 11 bases lay outside the gene matches. CDR3 in DNA: TGTGCCACCAGCAGAGAGAAGGGGACAGGCGGAGAAGAGCAGTACTTC. It is translated as CATSREKGTGGEEQYF. The full variable domain, in which reference TRBV15 and TRBJ2-7 provide the parts outside the CDR3, is DAMVIQNPRYQVTQFGKPVTLSCSQTLNHNVMYWYQQKSSQAPKLLFHYYDKDFNNEADTPDNFQSRRPNTSFCFLDIRSPGLGDTAMYLCATSREKGTGGEEQYFGPGTRLTVT.

The V and J genes are TRBV19 and TRBJ1-2; TRBD1 aligns across 7 bases. V shed 4 bases, J shed 6 bases, and the junction held 5 bases outside the gene matches. There are 13 residues in the CDR3. Germline assignment: CDR1 LNHDA and CDR2 SQIVND (reference sequence). In nucleotides, the CDR3 is TGTGCCAGTAGTACATTACAGGGGAATGGCTACACCTTC. This encodes CASSTLQGNGYTF. Full variable domain (remainder filled in from reference TRBV19 and TRBJ1-2): DGGITQSPKYLFRKEGQNVTLSCEQNLNHDAMYWYRQDPGQGLRLIYYSQIVNDFQKGDIAEGYSVSREKKESFPLTVTSAQKNPTAFYLCASSTLQGNGYTFGSGTRLTVV.

The chain uses TRBV7-9 and TRBJ2-1; TRBD2 aligns across 13 bases. The trim removed 5 bases at V and 2 bases at J, leaving 6 bases unmatched. Germline assignment: CDR1 SEHNR and CDR2 FQNEAQ (reference sequence). The CDR3 spans 17 residues. The CDR3 region has the DNA TGTGCCAGCAGCAGTTGGACTAGCGGGAGTCCCTACAATGAGCAGTTCTTC. It codes for CASSSWTSGSPYNEQFF.

The rearrangement joins TRBV5-1 to TRBJ2-1; 12 positions match TRBD1. V lost 3 bases and J lost 8; bases outside the gene matches: 15. The germline CDR1 and CDR2 sequences are SGHRS and YFSETQ. The CDR3 spans 18 residues. DNA of the CDR3: TGCGCCAGCAGCTGGGACGCCACCGGGACAGGGGGCCTATATGAGCAGTTCTTC. This translates into CASSWDATGTGGLYEQFF.

V and J are TRBV6-4 and TRBJ2-1; 10 bases are a match to TRBD2. J was trimmed by 8 bases and V by 3 bases; bases with no gene match: 7. The CDR3 consists of 15 residues. The germline gives CDR1 MRHNA, CDR2 SNTAGT. CDR3 DNA: TGTGCCAGCAGTGATCGGGCTAGCGGGAGTTATGAGCAGTTCTTC. Translating gives CASSDRASGSYEQFF.

This CDR3 is CASSSPSAGASYEQYF. Written as DNA, the CDR3 is TGTGCCAGCAGCTCCCCTTCTGCGGGAGCGTCCTACGAGCAGTACTTC. V and J are TRBV7-2 and TRBJ2-7; 7 bases line up with TRBD2. This CDR3 has 16 residues. Germline loops: CDR1 SGHTA, CDR2 FQGNSA. J lost 1 base, V lost 4 bases, and 10 bases had no gene match.

This clone was counted a single time. The rearrangement uses TRBV6-2 or TRBV6-3 and TRBJ1-5; D is unclear. With 2 bases removed from V and 5 bases from J, the gap between germline ends came to 13 bases. CDR3 length equals 15 residues. Germline V gene data show CDR1 as MNHEY and CDR2 as SVGEGT. CDR3 loop: CASSYPSSEDQPQHF. For the CDR3, the DNA is TGTGCCAGCAGTTACCCCTCGTCCGAGGATCAGCCCCAGCATTTT.

V and J are TRBV6-6 and TRBJ1-5; 11 positions match TRBD1. The CDR3 runs to 16 residues. Losses at the gene ends were 5 bases for V and 7 bases for J; bases not matched to a gene: 10. Germline values: CDR1 MNHNY, CDR2 SVGAGI (reference sequence). DNA for the CDR3: TGTGCCAGCAGTCCGGGACAGGGGGGTTCCAGCCAGCCCCAGCATTTT. Its translation is CASSPGQGGSSQPQHF.

J is TRBJ2-5 and V is TRBV29-1, with TRBD2 as a possible D gene (6 bases). Deletions cut 8 bases from V and 7 bases from J, with 23 bases between. The CDR3 sequence is 14 residues long. Germline lookup yields CDR1 SQVTM and CDR2 ANQGSEA. Here the CDR3 DNA reads TGCAGCTCCCGCCCGGGCGGGACCTCAGGGACCCAGTACTTC. It specifies CSSRPGGTSGTQYF.